The rows below give T cell receptor beta chains drawn from one sample of a study of CD8+ T cells in alopecia areata. TCRdb's copy holds only in-frame clones and misses some; the assay was immunoSEQ multiplex PCR. In the table there are 110,000 to 150,000 clones, approximately 51% of which are singletons. The sequences come from CD4+ T cells sorted from blood, collected at week 0. Receptors were obtained from a human donor with alopecia areata. Both conserved end residues are trimmed from each CDR3. The order of the fields is clone size, J gene, V gene, CDR3 protein. Clone size appears in some rows only: once, few, many, or a class for an expanded clone.

size: NA
J: TRBJ2-3
V: TRBV15
CDR3: ATSRGHTDTQY

size: NA
J: TRBJ2-4
V: TRBV29-1
CDR3: SVEGHTLLAKNIQY

size: NA
J: TRBJ2-7
V: TRBV18
CDR3: ASSPHGQYEQY

size: NA
J: TRBJ2-7
V: TRBV5-1
CDR3: ASSFEGRGLEQY

size: NA
J: TRBJ1-4
V: TRBV6-6
CDR3: ASSYGPPGPNEKLF

size: NA
J: TRBJ1-5
V: TRBV7-2
CDR3: ASSQAGTGSSQPQH

size: once
J: TRBJ1-2
V: TRBV5-1
CDR3: ASHTDAVGGYT

size: NA
J: TRBJ1-1
V: TRBV30
CDR3: ALSRQRGKSENTEAF

size: NA
J: TRBJ2-2
V: TRBV6-6
CDR3: ASSYSMVGELF

size: NA
J: TRBJ2-1
V: TRBV23-1
CDR3: ASSQGEFSYNEQF

size: once
J: TRBJ2-2
V: TRBV7-2
CDR3: ASSVLAISRELF

size: NA
J: TRBJ2-1
V: TRBV2
CDR3: ASRRPPLDEQF

size: NA
J: TRBJ2-7
V: TRBV5-4
CDR3: ASSHPGDSAYEQY